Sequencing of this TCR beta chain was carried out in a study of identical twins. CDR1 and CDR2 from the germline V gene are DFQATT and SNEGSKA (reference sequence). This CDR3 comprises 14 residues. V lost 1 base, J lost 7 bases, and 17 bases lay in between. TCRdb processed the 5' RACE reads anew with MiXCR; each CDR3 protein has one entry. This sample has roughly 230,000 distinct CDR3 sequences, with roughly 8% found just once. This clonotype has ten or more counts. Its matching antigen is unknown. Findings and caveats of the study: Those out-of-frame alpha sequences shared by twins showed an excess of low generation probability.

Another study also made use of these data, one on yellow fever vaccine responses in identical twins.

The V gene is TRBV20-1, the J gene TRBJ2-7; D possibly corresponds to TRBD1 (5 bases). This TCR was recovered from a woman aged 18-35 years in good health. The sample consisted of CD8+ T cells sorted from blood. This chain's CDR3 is CSARGPTAFWEQYF. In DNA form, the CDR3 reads TGCAGTGCTAGAGGCCCGACAGCCTTTTGGGAGCAGTACTTC.